This T cell receptor beta chain was recorded in a study of T cell responses to AZD1222 COVID-19 vaccine. Study outcomes and limitations: Only a handful of AZD1222 recipients, roughly six in all, had baseline seropositivity. Unmutated variant regions reportedly attract nearly half of all spike-specific TCRs. Spike-specific TCR breadth and depth went up after people got two AZD1222 doses. Vaccine-associated CD4 TCRs ranged over spike, dominating at 160-218 and 743-854.

Comment on this clone: The antigen is undetermined.

From germline, CDR1 is SGHRS and CDR2 YFSETQ. Trimming left V 4 bases short and J 5 bases short, with 18 bases between. The CDR3 contains 15 residues. This table comes from immunoSEQ multiplex PCR, and its TCRdb copy is limited to in-frame clones, with some not included. The sample has about 120,000 clones; 80% to 90% are singletons. This clonotype was obtained from an adult in good health. This chain joins TRBV5-1 and TRBJ1-2; tentatively, D is TRBD1 (6 bases). This specimen was peripheral blood, taken on day 0 of AZD1222 vaccination. This CDR3 is CASSPNLGGHYGYTF. CDR3 coding DNA: TGCGCCAGCAGCCCTAACCTCGGGGGACATTATGGCTACACCTTC.